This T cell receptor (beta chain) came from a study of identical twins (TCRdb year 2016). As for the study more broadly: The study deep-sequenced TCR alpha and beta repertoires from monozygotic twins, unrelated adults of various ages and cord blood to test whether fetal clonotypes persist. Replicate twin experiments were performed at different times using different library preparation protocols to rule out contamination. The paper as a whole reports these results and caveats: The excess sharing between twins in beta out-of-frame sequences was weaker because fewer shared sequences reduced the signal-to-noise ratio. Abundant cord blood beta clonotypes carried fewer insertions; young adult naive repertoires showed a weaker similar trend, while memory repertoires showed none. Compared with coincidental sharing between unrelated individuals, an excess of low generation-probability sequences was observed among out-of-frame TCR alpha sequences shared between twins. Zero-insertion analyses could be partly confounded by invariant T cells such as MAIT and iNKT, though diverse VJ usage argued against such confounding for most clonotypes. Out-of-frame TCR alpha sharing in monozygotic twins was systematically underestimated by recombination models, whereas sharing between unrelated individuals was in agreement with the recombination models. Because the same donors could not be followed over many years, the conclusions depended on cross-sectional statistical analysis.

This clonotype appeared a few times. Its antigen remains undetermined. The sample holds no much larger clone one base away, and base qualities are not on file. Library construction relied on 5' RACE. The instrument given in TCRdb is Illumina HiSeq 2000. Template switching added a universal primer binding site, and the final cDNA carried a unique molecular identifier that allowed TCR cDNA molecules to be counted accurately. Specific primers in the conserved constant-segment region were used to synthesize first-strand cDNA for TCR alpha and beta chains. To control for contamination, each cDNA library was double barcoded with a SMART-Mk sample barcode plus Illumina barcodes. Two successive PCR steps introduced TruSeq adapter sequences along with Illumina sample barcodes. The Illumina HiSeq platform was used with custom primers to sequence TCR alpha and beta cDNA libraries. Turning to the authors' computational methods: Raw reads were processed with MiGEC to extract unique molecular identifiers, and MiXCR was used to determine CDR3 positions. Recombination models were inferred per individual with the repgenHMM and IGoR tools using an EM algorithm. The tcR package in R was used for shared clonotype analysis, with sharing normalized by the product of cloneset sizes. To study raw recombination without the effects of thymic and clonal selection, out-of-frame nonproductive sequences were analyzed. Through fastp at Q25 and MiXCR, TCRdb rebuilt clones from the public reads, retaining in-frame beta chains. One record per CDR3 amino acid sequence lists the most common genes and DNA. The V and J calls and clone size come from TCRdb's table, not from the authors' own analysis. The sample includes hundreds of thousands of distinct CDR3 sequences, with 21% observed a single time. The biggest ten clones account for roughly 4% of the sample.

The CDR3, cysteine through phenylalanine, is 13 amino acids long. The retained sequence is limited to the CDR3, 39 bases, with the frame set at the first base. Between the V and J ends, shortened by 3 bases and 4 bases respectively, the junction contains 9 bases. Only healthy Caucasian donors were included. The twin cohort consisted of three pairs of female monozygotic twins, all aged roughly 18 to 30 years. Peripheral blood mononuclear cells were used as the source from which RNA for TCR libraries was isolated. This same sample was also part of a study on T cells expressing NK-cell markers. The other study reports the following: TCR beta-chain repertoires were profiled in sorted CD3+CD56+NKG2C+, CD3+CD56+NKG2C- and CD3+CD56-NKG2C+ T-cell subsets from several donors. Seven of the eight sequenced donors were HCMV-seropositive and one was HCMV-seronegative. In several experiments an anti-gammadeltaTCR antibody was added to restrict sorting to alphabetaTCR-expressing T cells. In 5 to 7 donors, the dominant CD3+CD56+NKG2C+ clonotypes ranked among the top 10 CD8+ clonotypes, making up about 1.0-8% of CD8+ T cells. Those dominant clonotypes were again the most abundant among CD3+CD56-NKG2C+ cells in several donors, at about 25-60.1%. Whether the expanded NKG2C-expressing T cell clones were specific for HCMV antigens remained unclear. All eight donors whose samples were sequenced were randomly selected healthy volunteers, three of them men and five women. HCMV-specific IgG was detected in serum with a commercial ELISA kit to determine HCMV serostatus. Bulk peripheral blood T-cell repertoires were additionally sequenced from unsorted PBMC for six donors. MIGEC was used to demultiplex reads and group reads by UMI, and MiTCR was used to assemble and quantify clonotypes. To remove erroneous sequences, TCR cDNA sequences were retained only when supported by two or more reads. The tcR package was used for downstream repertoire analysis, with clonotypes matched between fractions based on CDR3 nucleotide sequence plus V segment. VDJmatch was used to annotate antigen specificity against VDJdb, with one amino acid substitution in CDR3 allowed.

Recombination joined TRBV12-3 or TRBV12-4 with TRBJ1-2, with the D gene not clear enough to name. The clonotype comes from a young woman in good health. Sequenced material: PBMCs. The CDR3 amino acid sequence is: CASSFRGSYGYTF. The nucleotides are TGTGCCAGCAGTTTTCGGGGTTCCTATGGCTACACCTTC.